The next 5 T cell receptor beta chains were all read from a single sample in a study of T-cell reconstitution after alpha-beta-depleted transplantation in children. Preparation of the TCRbeta library was carried out with unique molecular identifiers. Each CDR3 protein gets one entry after TCRdb re-called the PCR reads with MiXCR. In the table there are tens of thousands of distinct CDR3 sequences, 5.8% of which are singletons. This specimen was PBMCs, mostly from graft donor cells, taken 60 days after TCRalphabeta/CD19-depleted stem cell transplant. The origin of the receptors is a female patient between 2 and 15 years old who had a stem cell transplant for aplastic anemia, so the T cells may come from the graft donor.

This clonotype was observed a handful of times. The rearrangement joins TRBV27 to TRBJ1-5; D is unclear. CDR3 length: 14 residues. Germline V gene sequence: CDR1 MNHEY, CDR2 SMNVEV (reference sequence). The ends were cut back, 6 bases at V and 5 bases at J, with 14 bases in the middle. The CDR3 loop is CASRPAGIYQPQHF. The CDR3 DNA is TGTGCCAGCAGACCAGCGGGAATCTATCAGCCCCAGCATTTT.

This clonotype has ten or more counts. The V and J genes are TRBV21-1 and TRBJ2-7; no check of the table's D call, TRBD2, against the DNA was made. TRBV21-1 is tagged as a pseudogene. CDR3 length: 16 amino acids. The CDR3 reads CASSDWRDIHPYEQYV. The CDR3 DNA reads TGTGCCAGCAGCGACTGGAGGGACATCCATCCCTACGAGCAGTACGTC.

The chain combines TRBV27 with TRBJ2-7, with D possibly TRBD1 on 5 matching bases. The length of the CDR3 is 14 residues. Trimming took off 6 bases at V and 0 bases at J, with 12 bases between the two ends. CDR1 and CDR2 from the germline V gene are MNHEY and SMNVEV (reference sequence). This chain's CDR3 is CASSPGSVSYEQYF. The CDR3 DNA is TGTGCCAGCAGCCCAGGGTCTGTCTCCTACGAGCAGTACTTC.

At least ten counts were recorded for this clonotype. This sequence joins TRBV5-6 and TRBJ2-1; 10 positions match TRBD2. The CDR3 has 23 residues. The V and J ends lost 1 base and 0 bases, in that order; junction bases with no gene match: 22. Germline V gene data show CDR1 as SGHDT and CDR2 as YYEEEE. CDR3 sequence: CASSLRQGRLAGLLLSSYNEQFF. The CDR3 DNA is TGTGCCAGCAGCTTGAGGCAGGGGAGACTAGCGGGCCTCCTTTTAAGCTCCTACAATGAGCAGTTCTTC.

This clonotype was seen repeatedly, ten times or more. V usage is TRBV20-1 and J usage is TRBJ1-2; D not resolved. CDR1 DFQATT and CDR2 SNEGSKA come from the germline V gene (reference sequence). The CDR3 runs 14 residues. V was clipped by 2 bases and J by 3 bases, with 13 bases between them. The CDR3 is CSARRPLDDYGYTF. Written as DNA, the CDR3 is TGCAGTGCTAGAAGGCCTCTAGATGACTATGGCTACACCTTC.